This T cell receptor beta chain came from a study of blood T cell repertoires in COVID-19. Study-wide background: Spain, Italy and the United States supplied samples that represented acute and convalescent COVID-19. In each case, the material was cDNA or gDNA derived from T cells, B-cell-depleted T cells, or PBMCs.

Germline lookup yields CDR1 SGHAT and CDR2 FQDESV (reference sequence). The CDR3 consists of 15 residues. Deletions cut 10 bases from V and 0 bases from J, with 16 bases between. Under the authors' procedure: The assay estimated nucleated cells by amplifying reference gene primers. Profiling relied on immunoSEQ multiplex PCR, and the TCRdb table lists in-frame clones only, not all of them. V and J calls plus clone size are reproduced from that table; the DNA served to infer D and trimming. The sample carries 40,000 to 60,000 clones, 84% recorded once. This clonotype was sampled from a man aged 50-60 years with active COVID-19. The chain combines TRBV11-1 with TRBJ1-3, with D unclear. The sequencing sample was made of peripheral blood. The CDR3 coding sequence is TGTGCCACCCAAGGAGGGATCTTCTCTGGAAACACCATATATTTT. The encoded protein is CATQGGIFSGNTIYF.